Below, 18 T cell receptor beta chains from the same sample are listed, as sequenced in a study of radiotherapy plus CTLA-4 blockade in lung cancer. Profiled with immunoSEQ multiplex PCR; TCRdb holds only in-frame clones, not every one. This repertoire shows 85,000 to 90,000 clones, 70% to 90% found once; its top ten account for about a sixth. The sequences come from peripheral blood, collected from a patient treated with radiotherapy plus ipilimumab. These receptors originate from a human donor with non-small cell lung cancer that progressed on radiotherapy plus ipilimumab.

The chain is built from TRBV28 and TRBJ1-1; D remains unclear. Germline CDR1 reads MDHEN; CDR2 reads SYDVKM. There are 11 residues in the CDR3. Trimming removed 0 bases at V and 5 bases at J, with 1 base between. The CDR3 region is CASSLWTEAFF. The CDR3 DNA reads TGTGCCAGCAGTTTATGGACTGAAGCTTTCTTT.

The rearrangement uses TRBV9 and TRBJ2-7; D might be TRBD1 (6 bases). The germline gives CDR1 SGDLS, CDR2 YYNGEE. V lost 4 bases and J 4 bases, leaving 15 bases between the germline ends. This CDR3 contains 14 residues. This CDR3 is CASSSTGLGYEQYF. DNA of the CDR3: TGTGCCAGCAGCTCAACAGGGCTCGGTTACGAGCAGTACTTC.

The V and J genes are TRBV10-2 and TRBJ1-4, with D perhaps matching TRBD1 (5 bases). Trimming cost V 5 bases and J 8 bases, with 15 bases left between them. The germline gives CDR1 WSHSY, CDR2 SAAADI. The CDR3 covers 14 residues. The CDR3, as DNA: TGCGCCAGCAGTCCACAGGCATCCGGGGAAAAACTGTTTTTT. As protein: CASSPQASGEKLFF.

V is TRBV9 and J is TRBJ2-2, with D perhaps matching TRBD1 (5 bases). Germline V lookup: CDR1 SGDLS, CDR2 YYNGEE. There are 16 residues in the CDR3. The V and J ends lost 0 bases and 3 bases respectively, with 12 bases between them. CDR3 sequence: CASSVVVGADTGELFF. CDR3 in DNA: TGTGCCAGCAGCGTAGTGGTAGGGGCCGACACCGGGGAGCTGTTTTTT.

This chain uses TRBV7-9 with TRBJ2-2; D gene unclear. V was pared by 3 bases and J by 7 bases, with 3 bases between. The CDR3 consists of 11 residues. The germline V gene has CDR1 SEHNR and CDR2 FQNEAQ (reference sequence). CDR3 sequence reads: CASSLSGELFF. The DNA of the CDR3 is TGTGCCAGCAGCTTGAGCGGGGAGCTGTTTTTT. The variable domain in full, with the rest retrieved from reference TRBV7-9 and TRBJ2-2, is DTGVSQNPRHKITKRGQNVTFRCDPISEHNRLYWYRQTLGQGPEFLTYFQNEAQLEKSRLLSDRFSAERPKGSFSTLEIQRTEQGDSAMYLCASSLSGELFFGEGSRLTVL.

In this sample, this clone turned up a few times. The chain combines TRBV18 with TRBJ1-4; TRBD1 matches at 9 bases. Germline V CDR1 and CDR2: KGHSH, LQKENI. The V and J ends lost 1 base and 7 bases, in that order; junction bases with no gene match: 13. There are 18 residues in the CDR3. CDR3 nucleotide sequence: TGTGCCAGCTCACCACGTGGGACAGGGCTCGGAAAAGGTGAAAAACTGTTTTTT. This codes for CASSPRGTGLGKGEKLFF.

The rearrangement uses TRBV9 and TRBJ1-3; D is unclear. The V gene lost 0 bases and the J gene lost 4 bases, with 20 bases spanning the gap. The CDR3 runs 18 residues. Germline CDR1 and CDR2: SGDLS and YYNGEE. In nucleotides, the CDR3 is TGTGCCAGCAGCGTAGATCCCGCGGCGGACCACCGCGGAAACACCATATATTTT. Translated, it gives CASSVDPAADHRGNTIYF.

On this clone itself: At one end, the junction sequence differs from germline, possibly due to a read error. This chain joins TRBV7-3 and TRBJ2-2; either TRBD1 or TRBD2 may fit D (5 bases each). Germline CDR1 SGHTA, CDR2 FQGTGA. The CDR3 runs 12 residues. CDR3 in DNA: TGTGCCAGCAGCCCAGGGACCGAGGAGCTGTTTTTT. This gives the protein CASSPGTEELFF.

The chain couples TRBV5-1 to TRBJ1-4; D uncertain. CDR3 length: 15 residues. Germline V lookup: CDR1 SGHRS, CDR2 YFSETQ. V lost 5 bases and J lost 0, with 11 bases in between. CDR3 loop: CASRMTDATNEKLFF. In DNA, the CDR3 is TGCGCCAGCAGAATGACGGATGCAACTAATGAAAAACTGTTTTTT.

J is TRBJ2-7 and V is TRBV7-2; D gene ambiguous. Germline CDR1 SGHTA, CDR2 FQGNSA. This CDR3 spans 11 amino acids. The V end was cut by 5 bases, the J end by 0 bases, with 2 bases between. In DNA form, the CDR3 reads TGTGCCAGCAGCCGCTCCTACGAGCAGTACTTC. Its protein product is CASSRSYEQYF.

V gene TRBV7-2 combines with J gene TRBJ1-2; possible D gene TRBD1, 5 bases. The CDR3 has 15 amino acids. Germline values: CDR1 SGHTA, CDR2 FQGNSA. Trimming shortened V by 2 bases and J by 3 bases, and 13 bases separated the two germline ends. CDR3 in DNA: TGTGCCAGCAGCTTATCGGGGGGGACCTACTATGGCTACACCTTC. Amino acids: CASSLSGGTYYGYTF. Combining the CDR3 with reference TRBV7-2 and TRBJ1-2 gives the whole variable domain GAGVSQSPSNKVTEKGKDVELRCDPISGHTALYWYRQSLGQGLEFLIYFQGNSAPDKSGLPSDRFSAERTGGSVSTLTIQRTQQEDSAVYLCASSLSGGTYYGYTFGSGTRLTVV.

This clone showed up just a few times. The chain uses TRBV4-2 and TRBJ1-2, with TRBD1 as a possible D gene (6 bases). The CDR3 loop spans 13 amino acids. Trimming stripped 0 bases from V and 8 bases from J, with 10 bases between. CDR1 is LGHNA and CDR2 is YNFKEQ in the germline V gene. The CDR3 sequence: CASSQEVDRGYTF. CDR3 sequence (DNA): TGTGCCAGCAGCCAAGAGGTCGACAGGGGCTACACCTTC.

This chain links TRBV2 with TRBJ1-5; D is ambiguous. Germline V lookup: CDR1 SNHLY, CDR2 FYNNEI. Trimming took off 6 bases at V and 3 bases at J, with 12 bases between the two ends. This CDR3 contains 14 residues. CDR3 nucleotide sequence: TGTGCCAGCAGGGCGGGTATGCCCAATCAGCCCCAGCATTTT. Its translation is CASRAGMPNQPQHF. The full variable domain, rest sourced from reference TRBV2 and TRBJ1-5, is EPEVTQTPSHQVTQMGQEVILRCVPISNHLYFYWYRQILGQKVEFLVSFYNNEISEKSEIFDDQFSVERPDGSNFTLKIRSTKLEDSAMYFCASRAGMPNQPQHFGDGTRLSIL.

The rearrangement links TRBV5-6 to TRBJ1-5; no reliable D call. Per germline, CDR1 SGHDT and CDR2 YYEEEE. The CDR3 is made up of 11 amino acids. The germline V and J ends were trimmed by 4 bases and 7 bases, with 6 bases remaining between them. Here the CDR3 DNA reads TGTGCCAGCAGCGCGCCCCAGCCCCAGCATTTT. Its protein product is CASSAPQPQHF.

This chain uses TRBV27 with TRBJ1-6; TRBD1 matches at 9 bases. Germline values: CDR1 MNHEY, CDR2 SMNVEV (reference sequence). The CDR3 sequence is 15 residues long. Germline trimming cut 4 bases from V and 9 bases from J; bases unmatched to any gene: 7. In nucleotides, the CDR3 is TGTGCCAGCAGTTCGGACAGGGGTCTGGGTTCACCCCTCCACTTT. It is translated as CASSSDRGLGSPLHF.

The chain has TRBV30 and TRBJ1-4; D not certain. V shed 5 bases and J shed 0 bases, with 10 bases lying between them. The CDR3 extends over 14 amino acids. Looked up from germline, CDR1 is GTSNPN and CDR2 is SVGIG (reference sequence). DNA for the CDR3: TGTGCCTGGTCAACATCTGCAACTAATGAAAAACTGTTTTTT. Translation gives CAWSTSATNEKLFF.

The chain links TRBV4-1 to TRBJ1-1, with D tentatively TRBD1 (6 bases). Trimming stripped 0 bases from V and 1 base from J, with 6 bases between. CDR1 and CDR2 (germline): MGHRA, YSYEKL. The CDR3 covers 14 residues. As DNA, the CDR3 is TGCGCCAGCAGCCAAGAACAGGGGAACACTGAAGCTTTCTTT. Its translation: CASSQEQGNTEAFF.

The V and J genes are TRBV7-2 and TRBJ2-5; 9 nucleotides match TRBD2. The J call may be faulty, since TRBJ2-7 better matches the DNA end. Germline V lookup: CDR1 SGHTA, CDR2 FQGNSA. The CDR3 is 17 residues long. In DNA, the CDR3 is TGTGCCAGCAGCTTAGACCCTCTAGCGGGGAGCTCCTACGAGCAGTACTTC. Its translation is CASSLDPLAGSSYEQYF.